The rows below give T cell receptor beta chains drawn from one sample of a study of shared clonotypes between healthy human individuals. TCRdb keeps only in-frame clones here, not all; method: immunoSEQ multiplex PCR. The sample shows about 600,000 clones, almost 97% of them seen only once. Sequencing input: naive CD4+ T cells sorted from blood. These receptors originate from a woman aged 25 to 45 in good health. Each CDR3 is given with its conserved first and last residue.

J gene: TRBJ2-7
V gene: TRBV27
CDR3 protein: CASSGAGAYEQYF

J gene: TRBJ2-7
V gene: TRBV18
CDR3 protein: CASCLGQAYEQYF

J gene: TRBJ2-1
V gene: TRBV5-1
CDR3 protein: CASSLTTRVRYNEQFF

J gene: TRBJ2-3
V gene: TRBV10-1
CDR3 protein: CASSDFIQGPADTQYF

J gene: TRBJ2-7
V gene: TRBV5-1
CDR3 protein: CASSPGQGPWYEQYF

J gene: TRBJ2-1
V gene: TRBV5-4
CDR3 protein: CASSTGLDSYNEQFF

J gene: TRBJ1-2
V gene: TRBV7-8
CDR3 protein: CASSLGGWGYTF

J gene: TRBJ1-4
V gene: TRBV7-6
CDR3 protein: CASSSPGATNEKLFF

J gene: TRBJ2-5
V gene: TRBV7-9
CDR3 protein: CASSPGDRAQETQYF

J gene: TRBJ1-5
V gene: TRBV30
CDR3 protein: CAYATGVWQPQHF

J gene: TRBJ2-2
V gene: TRBV5-1
CDR3 protein: CASSLGREIGGELFF

J gene: TRBJ1-1
V gene: TRBV27
CDR3 protein: CASSFVGRRPMNTEAFF

J gene: TRBJ2-3
V gene: TRBV18
CDR3 protein: CASSPDRPGPRTDTQYF

J gene: TRBJ1-3
V gene: TRBV5-5
CDR3 protein: CASNKEGTFGNTIYF

J gene: TRBJ2-7
V gene: TRBV18
CDR3 protein: CASSPQGLAGAGSSYEQYF

J gene: TRBJ1-1
V gene: TRBV7-2
CDR3 protein: CASSLLEGRTEAFF

J gene: TRBJ1-1
V gene: TRBV18
CDR3 protein: CASSPQGDTEAFF

J gene: TRBJ1-4
V gene: TRBV19
CDR3 protein: CASSSLRGGKLFF

J gene: TRBJ2-3
V gene: TRBV18
CDR3 protein: CASSPSGRAPDTQYF

J gene: TRBJ2-2
V gene: TRBV30
CDR3 protein: CAWEFWPGELFF

J gene: TRBJ2-2
V gene: TRBV7-2
CDR3 protein: CASSQLAGADGELFF

J gene: TRBJ1-5
V gene: TRBV7-2
CDR3 protein: CASSLAGEGYQPQHF

J gene: TRBJ1-2
V gene: TRBV28
CDR3 protein: CASNSGTPSFYYGYTF

J gene: TRBJ1-5
V gene: TRBV4-1
CDR3 protein: CASSQGSGRYSNQPQHF

J gene: TRBJ1-4
V gene: TRBV14
CDR3 protein: CASSPPGGANEKLFF

J gene: TRBJ2-7
V gene: TRBV9
CDR3 protein: CASSVDFSYEQYF

J gene: TRBJ2-2
V gene: TRBV10-3
CDR3 protein: CAINTPGNTGELFF

J gene: TRBJ1-3
V gene: TRBV4-1
CDR3 protein: CASSQGLARGSGNTIYF

J gene: TRBJ1-4
V gene: TRBV30
CDR3 protein: CACLPRGSNEKLFF

J gene: TRBJ2-3
V gene: TRBV19
CDR3 protein: CASSVTGNTDTQYF

J gene: TRBJ1-2
V gene: TRBV7-2
CDR3 protein: CASSSRTAPNGYTF

J gene: TRBJ2-7
V gene: TRBV6-1
CDR3 protein: CASSEVGYEQYF

J gene: TRBJ2-5
V gene: TRBV19
CDR3 protein: CASSNPSGTQYF

J gene: TRBJ2-5
V gene: TRBV19
CDR3 protein: CASRGQGIQETQYF

J gene: TRBJ2-3
V gene: TRBV5-1
CDR3 protein: CASSNPGQSGSITDTQYF

J gene: TRBJ1-5
V gene: TRBV4-1
CDR3 protein: CASSQTGKHSNQPQHF

J gene: TRBJ2-1
V gene: TRBV6-6
CDR3 protein: CASSYSGTDNEQFF

J gene: TRBJ2-7
V gene: TRBV7-2
CDR3 protein: CASSLTGYEQYF

J gene: TRBJ2-5
V gene: TRBV5-4
CDR3 protein: CASSPTGGEQETQYF

J gene: TRBJ2-5
V gene: TRBV28
CDR3 protein: CASSLGQGGQETQYF

J gene: TRBJ1-1
V gene: TRBV28
CDR3 protein: CASSLKQRVTEAFF

J gene: TRBJ1-1
V gene: TRBV18
CDR3 protein: CASSLNRDRVSEAFF